This TCR beta chain was sequenced during a study of neurological immune-mediated disorders. Germline CDR1 SGHRS, CDR2 YFSETQ. This CDR3 is 19 amino acids long. Losses at the gene ends were 3 bases for V and 2 bases for J; bases not matched to a gene: 17. Regarding the study as a whole: Among expanded clones, no CDR3 amino acid sequences were shared across subjects, a pattern suggesting private repertoires in all groups.

Regarding this clonotype: Its antigen is not identified. With a much larger clone just one base away, this may be a read error.

As for the cDNA, it was generated by 5'RACE with 10-nucleotide random UMIs. Every sequencing run generated in excess of 180 million TCR-beta sequences. These sequences covered 15-18 subjects. MiXCR was run by TCRdb on the 5' RACE reads, yielding one entry per CDR3 protein. The data contain more than 30,000 distinct CDR3 sequences, approximately 4.1% of them singletons. The sequencing sample was made of CD4+ T cells from blood. The source is a middle-aged woman in good health. The rearrangement joins TRBV5-1 to TRBJ2-7; 10 bases are a match to TRBD2. CDR3 protein: CASSYATYRGLAQAYEQYF. DNA for the CDR3: TGCGCCAGCAGCTACGCTACTTATCGGGGACTAGCGCAAGCCTACGAGCAGTACTTC.